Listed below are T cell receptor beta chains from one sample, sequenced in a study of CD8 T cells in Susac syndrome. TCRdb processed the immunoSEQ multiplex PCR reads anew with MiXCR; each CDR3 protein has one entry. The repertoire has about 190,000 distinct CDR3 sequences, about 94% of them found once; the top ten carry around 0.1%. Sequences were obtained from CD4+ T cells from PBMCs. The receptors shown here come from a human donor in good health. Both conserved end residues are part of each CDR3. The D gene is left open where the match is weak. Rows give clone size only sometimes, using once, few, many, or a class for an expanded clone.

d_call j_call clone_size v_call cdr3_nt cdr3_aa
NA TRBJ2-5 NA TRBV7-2 TGTGCCAGCAGCACGGGGACGGCGGGGACCCAGTACTTC CASSTGTAGTQYF
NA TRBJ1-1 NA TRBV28 TGTGCCAGCAGAGCCTCCCGGGGGGCTATGGACACTGAAGCTTTCTTT CASRASRGAMDTEAFF
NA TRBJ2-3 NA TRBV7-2 TGTGCCAGCAGCTTAGCGGGGGCCCCCACAGATACGCAGTATTTT CASSLAGAPTDTQYF
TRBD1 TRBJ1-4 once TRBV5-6 TGTGCCAGCAGCTTAGATGGAAGGGACAGACGTGAAAAACTGTTTTTT CASSLDGRDRREKLFF
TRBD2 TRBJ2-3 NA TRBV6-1 TGTGCCAGCAGCGGACTAGAATCTAGCACAGATACGCAGTATTTT CASSGLESSTDTQYF
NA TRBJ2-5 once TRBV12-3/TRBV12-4 TGTGCCAGCAGTTTTAGGGGAGGGGGGCCACAAGAGACCCAGTACTTC CASSFRGGGPQETQYF
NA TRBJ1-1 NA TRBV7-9 TGTGCCAGCAGCCCGGGGGACCTCTCAAACACTGAAGCTTTCTTT CASSPGDLSNTEAFF
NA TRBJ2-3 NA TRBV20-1 TGCAGTGCTCTAGACACCCTCGGCACAGATACGCAGTATTTT CSALDTLGTDTQYF
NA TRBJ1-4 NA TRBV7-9 TGTGCCAGCAGCTTAGGAGACAGCAAAAATGAAAAACTGTTTTTT CASSLGDSKNEKLFF
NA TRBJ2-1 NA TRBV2 TGTGCCAGCAGTCCCGAATACAATGAGCAGTTCTTC CASSPEYNEQFF
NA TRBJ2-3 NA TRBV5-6 TGTGCCAGCAGTCCCCCTGGGAGCACAGATACGCAGTATTTT CASSPPGSTDTQYF
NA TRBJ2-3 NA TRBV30 TGTGCCTGGAGTTCCCTTGGGGTTACGCAGTATTTT CAWSSLGVTQYF
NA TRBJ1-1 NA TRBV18 TGTGCCAGCTCAGATTTACAGGCGAACACTGAAGCTTTCTTT CASSDLQANTEAFF
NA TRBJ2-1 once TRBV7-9 TGTGCCAGCAGTCCCCCGGGAGTCGATGAGCAGTTCTTC CASSPPGVDEQFF
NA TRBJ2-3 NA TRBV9 TGTGCCAGCAGAGGGTCTGGGCAGAGCACAGATACGCAGTATTTT CASRGSGQSTDTQYF
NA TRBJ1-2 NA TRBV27 TGTGCCAGCCGCTACCGGGCTAACTATGGCTACACCTTC CASRYRANYGYTF
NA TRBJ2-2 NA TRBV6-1 TGTGCCAGCAGTGATTTGAGTAACACCGGGGAGCTGTTTTTT CASSDLSNTGELFF
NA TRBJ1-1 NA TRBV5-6 TGTGCCAGCAGTGCGATGAACACTGAAGCCTTCTTT CASSAMNTEAFF
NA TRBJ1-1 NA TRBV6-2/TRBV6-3 TGTGCCAGCAGTATGGGGACTGAAGCTTTCTTT CASSMGTEAFF
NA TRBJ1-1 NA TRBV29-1 TGCAGCGTACCCTCAGGGGAGACGAACACTGAAGCTTTCTTT CSVPSGETNTEAFF